These 9 T cell receptor beta chains were all obtained from the same sample, sequenced in a study of cytomegalovirus exposure and HLA in healthy donors. Primers: 60 Vbeta forward and 13 Jbeta reverse. Sequencing was performed with immunoSEQ multiplex PCR; in TCRdb, only in-frame clones are kept and a portion is missing. This sample yields 200,000 to 250,000 clones, of which approximately 78% are seen a single time; approximately 0.47% belongs to the top ten. The sample taken for sequencing was PBMCs. These receptors came from a boy younger than 18 in good health and CMV-seronegative.

The J gene is TRBJ2-2, the V gene TRBV29-1; 7 bases line up with TRBD1. The V gene end was trimmed by 4 bases and the J gene end by 7 bases; junction bases not matched to a gene: 6. The CDR3 runs to 13 residues. Germline V CDR1 and CDR2: SQVTM, ANQGSEA. In nucleotides, the CDR3 is TGCAGCGTTGGGGCAGGGGGTTACGGGGAGCTGTTTTTT. Translating it yields CSVGAGGYGELFF.

The V gene is TRBV27, the J gene TRBJ1-2; TRBD1 matches 8 bases. This CDR3 has 14 residues. Unmatched junction bases numbered 4, after V lost 3 bases and J lost 4 bases. In germline, CDR1 is MNHEY, CDR2 SMNVEV (reference sequence). CDR3 in amino acids: CASSFTGGSYGYTF. CDR3 nucleotides: TGTGCCAGCAGTTTCACAGGGGGGAGCTATGGCTACACCTTC.

The genes are TRBV5-1 and TRBJ2-7; TRBD2 agrees at 9 bases. The CDR3 loop spans 16 amino acids. Losses at the gene ends were 0 bases for V and 2 bases for J; bases not matched to a gene: 6. CDR1 SGHRS and CDR2 YFSETQ come from the germline V gene. The CDR3 loop reads CASSLVSGRPTYEQYF. In DNA, the CDR3 is TGCGCCAGCAGCTTGGTCAGCGGGAGGCCCACCTACGAGCAGTACTTC.

A few counts support this clone. The V call is TRBV19, the J call TRBJ1-1; D not resolved. Germline V CDR1 and CDR2: LNHDA, SQIVND (reference sequence). CDR3 length: 13 amino acids. V lost 5 bases and J lost 0, with 7 bases in between. CDR3 loop: CASSAAVNTEAFF. In DNA form, the CDR3 reads TGTGCCAGTAGTGCGGCGGTGAACACTGAAGCTTTCTTT.

The CDR3 coding sequence is TGTGCCAGCAGCTTAAGGAAGGGGGCCAGAGCTGACTATGGCTACACCTTC. The encoded protein is CASSLRKGARADYGYTF. The chain joins TRBV11-3 to TRBJ1-2; TRBD1 agrees at 7 bases. V trimming: 2 bases; J trimming: 3 bases; junction bases outside the gene matches: 12. The CDR3 loop spans 17 amino acids. Germline V CDR1 and CDR2: SGHNT, YENEEA.

The chain joins TRBV7-7 to TRBJ2-5, with TRBD1 matching over 7 bases. CDR3 length equals 14 residues. CDR1 and CDR2 from the germline V gene are SSHAT and FNYEAQ (reference sequence). After removal of 5 bases from V and 1 base from J, the junction contained 4 bases not matched to a gene. The CDR3 protein is CASSPGTAQETQYF. CDR3 DNA sequence: TGTGCCAGCAGCCCTGGGACAGCCCAAGAGACCCAGTACTTC. Variable domain in full (rest from reference TRBV7-7 and TRBJ2-5): GAGVSQSPRYKVTKRGQDVTLRCDPISSHATLYWYQQALGQGPEFLTYFNYEAQPDKSGLPSDRFSAERPEGSISTLTIQRTEQRDSAMYRCASSPGTAQETQYFGPGTRLLVL.

The chain employs TRBV10-1 and TRBJ2-7; maybe TRBD1 (5 bases). V shed 0 bases and J shed 5 bases, with 14 bases lying between them. This CDR3 has 15 amino acids. Germline V gene sequence: CDR1 WNHNN, CDR2 SYGVQD (reference sequence). For the CDR3, the DNA is TGCGCCAGCAGTGAGTCTACAGGCCCCTTGAACGAGCAGTACTTC. Protein: CASSESTGPLNEQYF.

The J gene is TRBJ2-7, the V gene TRBV15; D unresolved. This CDR3 is built from 13 residues. Trimming removed 1 base at V and 3 bases at J, with 7 bases between. The V gene's germline CDR1 is LNHNV and CDR2 YYDKDF (reference sequence). The CDR3, as DNA: TGTGCCACCAGCAGAGGTACTCTCTACGAGCAGTACTTC. It is translated as CATSRGTLYEQYF.

The chain has TRBV9 and TRBJ2-3; the match to TRBD2 covers 14 bases. The CDR3 length is 17 residues. J was trimmed by 4 bases and V by 3 bases; bases with no gene match: 7. Germline CDR1 and CDR2: SGDLS and YYNGEE. The CDR3 sequence: CASSGVGLAGGADTQYF. CDR3 DNA sequence: TGTGCCAGCAGCGGAGTAGGACTAGCGGGAGGAGCAGATACGCAGTATTTT. Using reference TRBV9 and TRBJ2-3 for the parts outside the CDR3, the full variable domain is DSGVTQTPKHLITATGQRVTLRCSPRSGDLSVYWYQQSLDQGLQFLIQYYNGEERAKGNILERFSAQQFPDLHSELNLSSLELGDSALYFCASSGVGLAGGADTQYFGPGTRLTVL.